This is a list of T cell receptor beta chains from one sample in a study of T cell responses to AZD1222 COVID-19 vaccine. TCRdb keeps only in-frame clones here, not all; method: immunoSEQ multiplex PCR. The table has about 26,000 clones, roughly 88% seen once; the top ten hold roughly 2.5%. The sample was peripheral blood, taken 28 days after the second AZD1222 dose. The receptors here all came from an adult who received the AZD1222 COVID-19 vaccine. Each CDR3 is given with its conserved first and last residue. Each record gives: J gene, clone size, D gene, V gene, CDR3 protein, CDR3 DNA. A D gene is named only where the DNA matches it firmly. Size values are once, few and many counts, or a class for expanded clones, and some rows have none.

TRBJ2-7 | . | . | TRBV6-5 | CASSSWDIGHHEQYF | TGTGCCAGCAGTTCTTGGGACATAGGGCATCACGAGCAGTACTTC
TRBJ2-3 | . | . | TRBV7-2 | CASSRWASVALPDTQYF | TGTGCCAGCAGCCGGTGGGCTAGCGTGGCCCTCCCAGATACGCAGTATTTT
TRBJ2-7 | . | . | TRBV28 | CASTNTGTIEQYF | TGTGCCAGCACCAATACCGGGACGATCGAGCAGTACTTC
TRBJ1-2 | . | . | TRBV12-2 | CASRLDSYGYTF | TGTGCAAGTCGCTTAGACTCATACGGCTACACCTTC
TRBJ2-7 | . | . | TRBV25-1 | CASIHTPGQYF | TGTGCCAGCATTCATACCCCCGGGCAGTACTTC
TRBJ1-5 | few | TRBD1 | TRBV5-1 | CASSLSGQGHQPQHF | TGCGCCAGCAGCTTATCTGGACAGGGCCATCAGCCCCAGCATTTT
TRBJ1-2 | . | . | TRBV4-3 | CASSQEGGRDGYTF | TGCGCCAGCAGCCAAGAAGGGGGTAGGGATGGCTACACCTTC
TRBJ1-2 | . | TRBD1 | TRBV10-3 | CAISESSRTGGGYGYTF | TGTGCCATCAGTGAGTCAAGCAGGACAGGGGGCGGCTATGGCTACACCTTC
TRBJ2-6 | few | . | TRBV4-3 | CASSQDFAPGSGANVLTF | TGCGCCAGCAGCCAAGATTTTGCCCCAGGTTCTGGGGCCAACGTCCTGACTTTC
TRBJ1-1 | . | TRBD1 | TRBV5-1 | CASRDGTGPPNTEAFF | TGCGCCAGCAGAGACGGGACAGGTCCCCCGAACACTGAAGCTTTCTTT
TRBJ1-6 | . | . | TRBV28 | CASSFWGGNSPLHF | TGTGCCAGCAGTTTTTGGGGCGGAAATTCACCCCTCCACTTT
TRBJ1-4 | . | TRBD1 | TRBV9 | CASSATGGLATNEKLFF | TGTGCCAGCAGCGCGACAGGGGGACTCGCAACTAATGAAAAACTGTTTTTT
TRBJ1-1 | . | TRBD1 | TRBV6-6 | CASDGVGQEAFF | TGTGCCAGCGACGGGGTGGGACAGGAAGCTTTCTTT
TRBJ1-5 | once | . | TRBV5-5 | CASDQGLNQPQHF | TGTGCCAGCGATCAGGGTTTGAATCAGCCCCAGCATTTT
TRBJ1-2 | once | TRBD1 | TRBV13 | CASSLGLTGRGQANGYTF | TGTGCCAGCAGCTTAGGGTTAACAGGAAGAGGACAGGCGAATGGCTACACCTTC
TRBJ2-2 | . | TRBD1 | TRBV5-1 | CASREGASNTGELFF | TGCGCCAGTCGCGAGGGGGCATCAAACACCGGGGAGCTGTTTTTT
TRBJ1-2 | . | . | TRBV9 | CASSVDSGVRYTF | TGTGCCAGCAGCGTAGATTCGGGGGTGCGCTACACCTTC
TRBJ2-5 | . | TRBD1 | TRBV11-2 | CASSWTGQGGETQYF | TGTGCCAGCAGCTGGACCGGACAGGGGGGTGAGACCCAGTACTTC
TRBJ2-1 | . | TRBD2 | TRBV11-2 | CASSLAAGGTYNEQFF | TGTGCCAGCAGCTTAGCAGCGGGGGGAACCTACAATGAGCAGTTCTTC
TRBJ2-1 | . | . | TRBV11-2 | CASSLLGTYNEQFF | TGTGCCAGCAGCTTATTGGGAACCTACAATGAGCAGTTCTTC
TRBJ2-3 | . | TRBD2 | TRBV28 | CASSSSGGVVYTQYF | TGTGCCAGCAGTTCTAGCGGGGGGGTGGTTTATACGCAGTATTTT
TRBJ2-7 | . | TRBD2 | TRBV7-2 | CASSGTSGGASRNEQYF | TGTGCCAGCAGCGGGACTAGCGGGGGGGCTTCTAGGAACGAGCAGTACTTC
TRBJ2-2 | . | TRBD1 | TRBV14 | CASSHSLRGQIGELFF | TGTGCCAGCAGCCATAGCCTCAGGGGGCAGATCGGGGAGCTGTTTTTT
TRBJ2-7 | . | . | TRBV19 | CASSTDRSSYEQYF | TGTGCCAGTAGCACCGACCGAAGCTCCTACGAGCAGTACTTC
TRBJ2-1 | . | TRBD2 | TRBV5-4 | CASSREGWAYNEQFF | TGTGCCAGCAGCCGGGAGGGCTGGGCCTACAATGAGCAGTTCTTC
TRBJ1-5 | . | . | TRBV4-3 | CASSQDRADQPQHF | TGCGCCAGCAGCCAAGATCGTGCGGATCAGCCCCAGCATTTT
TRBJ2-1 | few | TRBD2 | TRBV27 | CASSLSLASGGYNEQFF | TGTGCCAGCAGTTTATCGTTGGCTAGCGGGGGGTACAATGAGCAGTTCTTC